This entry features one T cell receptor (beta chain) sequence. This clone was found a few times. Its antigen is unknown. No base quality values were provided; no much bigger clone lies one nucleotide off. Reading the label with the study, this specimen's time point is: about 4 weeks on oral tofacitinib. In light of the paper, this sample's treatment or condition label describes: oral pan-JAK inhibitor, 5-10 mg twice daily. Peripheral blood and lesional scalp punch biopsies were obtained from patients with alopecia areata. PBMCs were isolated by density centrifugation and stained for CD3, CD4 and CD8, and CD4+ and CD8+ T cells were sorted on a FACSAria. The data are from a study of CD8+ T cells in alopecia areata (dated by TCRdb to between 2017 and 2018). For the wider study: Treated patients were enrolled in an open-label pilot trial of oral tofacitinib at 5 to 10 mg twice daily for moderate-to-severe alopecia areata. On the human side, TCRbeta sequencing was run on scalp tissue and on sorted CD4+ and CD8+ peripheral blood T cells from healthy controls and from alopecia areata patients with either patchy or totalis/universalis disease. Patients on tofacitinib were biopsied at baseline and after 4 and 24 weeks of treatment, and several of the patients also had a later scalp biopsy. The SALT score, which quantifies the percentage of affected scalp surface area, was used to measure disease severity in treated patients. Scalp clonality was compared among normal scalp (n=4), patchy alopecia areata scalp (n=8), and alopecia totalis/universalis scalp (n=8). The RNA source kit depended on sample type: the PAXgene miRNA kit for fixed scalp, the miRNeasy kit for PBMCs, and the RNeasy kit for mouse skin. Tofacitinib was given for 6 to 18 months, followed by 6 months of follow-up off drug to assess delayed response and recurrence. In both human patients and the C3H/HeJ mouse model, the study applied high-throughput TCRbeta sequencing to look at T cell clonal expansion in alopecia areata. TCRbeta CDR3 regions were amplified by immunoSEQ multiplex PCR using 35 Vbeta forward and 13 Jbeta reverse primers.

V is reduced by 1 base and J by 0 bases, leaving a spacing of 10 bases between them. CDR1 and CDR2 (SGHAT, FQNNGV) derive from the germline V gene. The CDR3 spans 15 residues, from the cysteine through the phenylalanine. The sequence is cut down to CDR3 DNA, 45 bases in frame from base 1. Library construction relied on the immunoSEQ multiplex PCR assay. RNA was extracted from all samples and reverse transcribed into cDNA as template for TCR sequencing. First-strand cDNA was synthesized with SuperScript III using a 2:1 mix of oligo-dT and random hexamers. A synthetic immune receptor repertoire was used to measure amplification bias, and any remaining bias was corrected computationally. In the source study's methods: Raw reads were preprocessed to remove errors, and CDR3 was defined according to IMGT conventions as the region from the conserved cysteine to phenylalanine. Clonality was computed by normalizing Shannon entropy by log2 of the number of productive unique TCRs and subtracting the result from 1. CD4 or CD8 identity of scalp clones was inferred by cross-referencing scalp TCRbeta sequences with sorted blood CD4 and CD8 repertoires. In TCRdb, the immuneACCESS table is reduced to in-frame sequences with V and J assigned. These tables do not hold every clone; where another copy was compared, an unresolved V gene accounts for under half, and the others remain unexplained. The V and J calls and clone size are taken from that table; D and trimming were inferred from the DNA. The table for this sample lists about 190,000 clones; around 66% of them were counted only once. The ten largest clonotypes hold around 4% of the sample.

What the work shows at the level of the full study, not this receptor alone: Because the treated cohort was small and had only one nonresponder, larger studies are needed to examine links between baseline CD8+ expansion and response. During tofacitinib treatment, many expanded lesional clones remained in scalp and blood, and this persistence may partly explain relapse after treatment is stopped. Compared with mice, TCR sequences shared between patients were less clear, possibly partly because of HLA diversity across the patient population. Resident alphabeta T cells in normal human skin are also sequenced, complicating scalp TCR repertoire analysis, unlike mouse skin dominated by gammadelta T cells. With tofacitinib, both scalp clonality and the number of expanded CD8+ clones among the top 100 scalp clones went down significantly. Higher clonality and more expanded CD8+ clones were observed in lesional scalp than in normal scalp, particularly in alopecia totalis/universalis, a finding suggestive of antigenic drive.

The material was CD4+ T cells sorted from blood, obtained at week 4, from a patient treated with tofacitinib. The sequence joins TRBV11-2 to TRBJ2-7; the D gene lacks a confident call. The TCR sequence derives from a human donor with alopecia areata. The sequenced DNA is TGTGCCAGCAGCTTAGGAGGTATATCCTCCTACGAGCAGTACTTC. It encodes CASSLGGISSYEQYF.